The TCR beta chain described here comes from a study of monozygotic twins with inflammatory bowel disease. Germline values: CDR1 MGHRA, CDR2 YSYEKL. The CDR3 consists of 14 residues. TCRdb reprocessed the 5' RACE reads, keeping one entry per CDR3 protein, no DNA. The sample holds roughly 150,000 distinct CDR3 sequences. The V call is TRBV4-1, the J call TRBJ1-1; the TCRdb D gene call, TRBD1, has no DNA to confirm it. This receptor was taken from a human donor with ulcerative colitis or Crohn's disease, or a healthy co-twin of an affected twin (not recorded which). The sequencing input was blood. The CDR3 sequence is CASSQNYRGTEAFF.